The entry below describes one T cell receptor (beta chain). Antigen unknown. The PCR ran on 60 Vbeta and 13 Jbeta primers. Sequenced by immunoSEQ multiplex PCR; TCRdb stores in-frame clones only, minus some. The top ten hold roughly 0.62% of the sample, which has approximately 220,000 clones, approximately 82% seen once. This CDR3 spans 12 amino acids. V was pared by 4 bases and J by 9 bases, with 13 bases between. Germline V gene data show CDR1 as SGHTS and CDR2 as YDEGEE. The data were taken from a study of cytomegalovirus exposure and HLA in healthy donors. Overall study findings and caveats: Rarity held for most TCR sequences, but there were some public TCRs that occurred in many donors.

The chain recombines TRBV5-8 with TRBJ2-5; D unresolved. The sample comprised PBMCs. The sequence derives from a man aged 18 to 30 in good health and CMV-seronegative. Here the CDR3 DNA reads TGTGCCAGCAGCCCCCCCTCAGTGGCCCAGTACTTC. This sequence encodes CASSPPSVAQYF.